This entry lists 4 T cell receptor beta chains sequenced from one sample in a study of human thymus T cells. Corrective cardiac surgery supplied the resected thymus tissue. This table comes from immunoSEQ multiplex PCR, and its TCRdb copy is limited to in-frame clones, with some not included. The data hold some 72,000 clones, with roughly 96% observed a single time. The specimen was thymus tissue. These receptors originate from a boy less than two years old with a congenital heart defect but otherwise immunologically healthy.

Concerning this clone itself: Other DNA sequences in this sample translate to the same CDR3. The chain employs TRBV10-3 and TRBJ2-3; unclear D gene. Per the germline V gene, CDR1 is ENHRY and CDR2 is SYGVKD. The CDR3 is 11 residues long. Trimming took 6 bases from V and 1 from J, leaving 2 bases between them. The chain's CDR3 is CAIRGTDTQYF. CDR3 nucleotide sequence: TGTGCCATCAGAGGCACAGATACGCAGTATTTT.

The gene calls are TRBV4-1 and TRBJ2-7, with D possibly TRBD1 on 5 matching bases. Germline V gene sequence: CDR1 MGHRA, CDR2 YSYEKL. V lost 2 bases and J 3 bases, leaving 14 bases between the germline ends. This CDR3 is 15 amino acids long. CDR3 residues: CASSQSADRNYEQYF. CDR3 sequence (DNA): TGCGCCAGCAGCCAAAGTGCCGACAGAAACTACGAGCAGTACTTC.

About this clone itself: Given the absence of the conserved phenylalanine or tryptophan at the CDR3 end, a read error is likely. The DNA is left out, because the CDR3 cannot be placed on it with certainty; the CDR3 is given as TCRdb lists it. V is TRBV7-4 and J is TRBJ2-4; the table's D gene call, TRBD2, was not cross checked with the DNA. The CDR3 is made up of 11 amino acids, end residues included. Germline assignment: CDR1 SGHVT and CDR2 SQSDAQ. The CDR3 is CASSSTSGLWI.

The chain employs TRBV30 and TRBJ1-1, with D perhaps TRBD1 (5 bases). The V and J ends lost 5 bases and 3 bases respectively, with 13 bases between them. The CDR3 contains 13 residues. Germline V gene data show CDR1 as GTSNPN and CDR2 as SVGIG (reference sequence). CDR3 protein: CAWGRAGDTEAFF. In DNA form, the CDR3 reads TGTGCCTGGGGAAGGGCGGGGGACACTGAAGCTTTCTTT.